This TCR beta chain was documented in a study of chemoradiotherapy in HPV16-positive cancers. Relative to its sample, this clone is large (0.1 to 1%). Other DNA sequences in this sample translate to the same CDR3. Data came from immunoSEQ multiplex PCR; TCRdb stores just in-frame clones and leaves some out. The repertoire holds about 14,000 clones, roughly 79% seen once, with 10% in the top ten. V shed 3 bases, J shed 7 bases, and the junction held 7 bases outside the gene matches. Germline V lookup: CDR1 SGHRS, CDR2 YFSETQ. This CDR3 has 14 amino acids. This receptor was obtained from a human donor with HPV-associated anogenital cancer. Sampling was carried out from a patient who underwent chemoradiotherapy. This chain connects TRBV5-1 to TRBJ1-2, with 9 bases matching TRBD1. The CDR3 DNA reads as TGCGCCAGCAGCTGGGGGACAGGGAGCTCTGGCTACACCTTC. It specifies CASSWGTGSSGYTF.